This record looks at one T cell receptor beta chain sequence and its context. This sample is drawn from a study of cytomegalovirus exposure and HLA in healthy donors. Germline CDR1 and CDR2: PRHDT and FYEKMQ (reference sequence). The CDR3 consists of 14 residues. V dropped 5 bases and J dropped 2; count of bases not matched to a gene: 5. Some clones are missing from TCRdb's copy, which holds only in-frame ones; the method was immunoSEQ multiplex PCR. The sample has roughly 330,000 clones, approximately 90% seen once. This TCR derives from a woman aged 30 to 39 in good health and CMV-seropositive. The sequenced sample consisted of PBMCs. The chain employs TRBV13 and TRBJ2-7; TRBD1 agrees at 8 bases. In nucleotides, the CDR3 is TGTGCCAGCAGCCCACAGGGGGTTCCCTACGAGCAGTACTTC. It is translated as CASSPQGVPYEQYF.